The 14 T cell receptor beta chains given below trace back to one sample, sequenced in a study of T cell responses to AZD1222 COVID-19 vaccine. Sequencing was performed with immunoSEQ multiplex PCR; in TCRdb, only in-frame clones are kept and a portion is missing. The sample yields about 160,000 clones, 91% seen once. Sequences were derived from peripheral blood, sampled on day 0 of AZD1222 vaccination. All receptors come from an adult in good health.

The gene calls are TRBV24-1 and TRBJ1-1; possibly TRBD1 for D (5 bases). Germline loops: CDR1 KGHDR, CDR2 SFDVKD. V dropped 1 base and J dropped 9 bases, with 8 bases sitting between them. CDR3 length equals 12 residues. For the CDR3, the DNA is TGTGCCACCAGTGATTTTCAGGGTAAAGCTTTCTTT. This sequence encodes CATSDFQGKAFF.

V is TRBV7-2 and J is TRBJ1-5, with TRBD1 matching 8 bases. The ends lost 5 bases at V and 5 bases at J; junction bases unmatched: 11. The CDR3 sequence is 16 residues long. Germline V gives CDR1 SGHTA, CDR2 FQGNSA. The DNA of the CDR3 is TGTGCCAGCAGCCCCCGTGCCGACAGGGGCTATCAGCCCCAGCATTTT. This codes for CASSPRADRGYQPQHF.

The rearrangement uses TRBV4-1 and TRBJ2-1; 11 positions agree with TRBD2. This CDR3 is built from 13 residues. V shed 8 bases and J 5 bases; nucleotides not matched to a gene: 2. Germline V gives CDR1 MGHRA, CDR2 YSYEKL. CDR3 in amino acids: CASLAGGNNEQFF. The CDR3 DNA sequence: TGCGCCAGCCTAGCGGGGGGTAACAATGAGCAGTTCTTC.

This chain links TRBV10-2 with TRBJ2-2; 7 positions agree with TRBD2. Germline assignment: CDR1 WSHSY and CDR2 SAAADI. V lost 2 bases, J lost 7 bases, and 4 bases stayed unmatched. This CDR3 is 14 amino acids long. The CDR3 here is CASSEIGGNGELFF. The DNA for the CDR3 is TGCGCCAGCAGTGAGATCGGGGGGAACGGGGAGCTGTTTTTT.

In regard to this clone: This CDR3 is also generated by other DNA sequences in the sample. The rearrangement joins TRBV2 to TRBJ2-7; D ambiguous. Germline V gives CDR1 SNHLY, CDR2 FYNNEI. The CDR3 extends over 12 amino acids. V was trimmed by 3 bases and J by 2 bases, leaving 5 bases between them. The CDR3, as DNA: TGTGCCAGCAGTGATGTAACCTACGAGCAGTACTTC. Encoded protein: CASSDVTYEQYF.

The rearrangement links TRBV28 to TRBJ1-1; D gene ambiguous. Germline CDR1 reads MDHEN; CDR2 reads SYDVKM. The V end was cut by 2 bases, the J end by 2 bases, with 12 bases between. The CDR3 has 15 amino acids. This chain's CDR3 is CASSLHRAGNTEAFF. For the CDR3, the DNA is TGTGCCAGCAGTTTACACCGGGCGGGAAACACTGAAGCTTTCTTT.

The chain combines TRBV3-1 (or the pseudogene TRBV3-2) with TRBJ2-7, with 10 bases identical to TRBD2. Germline V lookup: CDR1 LGHDT, CDR2 YNNKEL (reference sequence). This CDR3 comprises 16 residues. After removal of 5 bases from V and 2 bases from J, the junction contained 9 bases not matched to a gene. DNA of the CDR3: TGTGCCAGCAGCTCGACGACTAGCGGGCCCGCCTACGAGCAGTACTTC. As protein: CASSSTTSGPAYEQYF.

This clone was seen once. The chain recombines TRBV29-1 with TRBJ1-2; D unclear. The CDR3 contains 11 residues. Trimming took 2 bases from V and 3 from J, leaving 4 bases between them. CDR1 is SQVTM, CDR2 ANQGSEA, per germline. CDR3 DNA: TGCAGCGTTGAAAAAGACTATGGCTACACCTTC. It yields the protein CSVEKDYGYTF.

The chain joins TRBV7-2 to TRBJ1-2; D remains unclear. Trimming left V 4 bases short and J 8 bases short, with 20 bases between. Germline V gene data show CDR1 as SGHTA and CDR2 as FQGNSA. The CDR3 length is 15 residues. The CDR3 DNA follows: TGTGCCAGCAGCTCAAATACTAAGGCCGGCGGGGGCTACACCTTC. This translates into CASSSNTKAGGGYTF.

This sequence joins TRBV7-2 and TRBJ1-2, with D hard to call. This CDR3 region has 15 residues. CDR1 SGHTA and CDR2 FQGNSA come from the germline V gene. The germline V and J ends were trimmed by 5 bases and 2 bases, with 15 bases remaining between them. The CDR3 spells CASSPADSRNYGYTF. Written as DNA, the CDR3 is TGTGCCAGCAGCCCTGCGGACTCCCGCAACTATGGCTACACCTTC.

This chain links TRBV7-8 with TRBJ1-4; perhaps TRBD1 as D (6 bases). The germline V and J ends were trimmed by 8 bases and 3 bases, with 16 bases remaining between them. Germline CDR1 reads SGHVS; CDR2 reads FQNEAQ. There are 15 residues in the CDR3. CDR3 loop: CASGSLGQPNEKLFF. The CDR3 region has the DNA TGTGCCAGCGGCTCCCTCGGACAGCCTAATGAAAAACTGTTTTTT.

V is TRBV30 and J is TRBJ1-2; no definite D call. CDR1 is GTSNPN and CDR2 is SVGIG in the germline V gene (reference sequence). CDR3 length: 14 amino acids. Deletions cut 0 bases from V and 0 bases from J, with 8 bases between. CDR3 DNA: TGTGCCTGGAGTGTTGCCAGATCTAACTATGGCTACACCTTC. This translates into CAWSVARSNYGYTF.

V is TRBV28 and J is TRBJ2-7; possible D gene TRBD1, 6 bases. CDR1 and CDR2 from the germline V gene are MDHEN and SYDVKM. The CDR3 is made up of 14 amino acids. Trimming cost V 7 bases and J 1 base, with 14 bases left between them. This CDR3 is CASIVTGRSYEQYF. The CDR3 DNA sequence: TGTGCCAGCATCGTCACAGGGAGATCCTACGAGCAGTACTTC.

This clone has only a few counts. The genes are TRBV5-1 and TRBJ1-6; TRBD1 agrees at 10 bases. Germline V gene sequence: CDR1 SGHRS, CDR2 YFSETQ. The V gene end was trimmed by 0 bases and the J gene end by 7 bases; junction bases not matched to a gene: 7. The CDR3 totals 17 residues. The CDR3 bases are TGCGCCAGCAGCTTGGTCGGGACAGGGGTTGGGAATTCACCCCTCCACTTT. Translating gives CASSLVGTGVGNSPLHF.